One TCR beta chain is described in this entry. TCR beta from blood CD8+ and CD4+ T cells was sequenced. The individuals used as controls were healthy donors who had been matched for both age and sex. The CD8+ and CD4+ T cells were isolated magnetically using a negative isolation approach, whereas the TEMRA cells were enriched by FACS. This sample was included in a study of CD8 T cells in Susac syndrome. Random hexamers were used to reverse transcribe about 0.5 to 1 ug of RNA. Coverage of TCR beta CDR3 amplification by immunoSEQ multiplex PCR extended to 54 Vbeta and 13 Jbeta. One entry per CDR3 protein, called by TCRdb with MiXCR from the immunoSEQ multiplex PCR reads. This sample has approximately 70,000 distinct CDR3 sequences, with more than 85% found just once. This CDR3 has 15 amino acids. V was clipped by 5 bases and J by 8 bases; unmatched bases: 10.

Sequencing was performed on CD8+ T cells from PBMCs. V is TRBV12-3 or TRBV12-4 and J is TRBJ2-1; 9 nucleotides match TRBD1. This TCR came from a human donor in good health. The CDR3 reads CASSPPGTGRDEQFF. The DNA of the CDR3 is TGTGCCAGCAGTCCACCGGGGACAGGGCGGGATGAGCAGTTCTTC.